One and the same sample provided the 28 T cell receptor beta chains below, sequenced in a study of T-cell memory formation after mild COVID-19. From the 5' RACE reads, TCRdb called clonotypes with MiXCR, one entry per CDR3 protein. The sample holds fewer than 300,000 distinct CDR3 sequences; 15% to 20% are singletons and the top ten take 23%. Sample: PBMCs or a T cell subset sorted from them (not recorded which). The receptors shown here come from a man aged 18-30 years who had mild COVID-19 (a few samples of this study predate the infection). Cell type and time point are not known.

The chain uses TRBV11-2 and TRBJ2-1; 11 nucleotides agree with TRBD2. Unmatched junction bases numbered 5, after V lost 1 base and J lost 6 bases. Germline V gene sequence: CDR1 SGHAT, CDR2 FQNNGV. This CDR3 contains 16 residues. The DNA of the CDR3 is TGTGCCAGCAGCTTAGCTAGCGGGGGGCAGGCCAATGAGCAGTTCTTC. The encoded protein is CASSLASGGQANEQFF.

This clonotype was seen a few times. This chain links TRBV4-3 with TRBJ1-2; TRBD1 matches 8 bases. The junction had 8 bases not matched to a gene; V was cut back by 4 bases and J by 4 bases. This CDR3 is built from 15 residues. Germline V gene lookup returns CDR1 LGHNA and CDR2 YSLEER. CDR3 DNA: TGCGCCAGCAGCCCTGGAGGACAGGGTTTCTATGGCTACACCTTC. This gives the protein CASSPGGQGFYGYTF.

There are many counts of this clonotype. CDR3: CASSVAPAFSTDTQYF. CDR3 DNA sequence: TGTGCCAGCAGCGTAGCCCCAGCGTTTAGCACAGATACGCAGTATTTT. V gene TRBV9 combines with J gene TRBJ2-3; no reliable D call. With 0 bases removed from V and 0 bases from J, the gap between germline ends came to 11 bases. The CDR3 is made up of 16 amino acids. CDR1 is SGDLS and CDR2 is YYNGEE in the germline V gene.

This clonotype was observed a few times. The J gene is TRBJ2-1, the V gene TRBV4-2; 9 bases line up with TRBD2. The CDR3 runs to 16 residues. The J segment lost 6 bases and the V segment lost 0 bases, leaving 6 bases of the junction unmatched. Germline assignment: CDR1 LGHNA and CDR2 YNFKEQ. The CDR3 protein is CASSQDRRGGVNEQFF. The CDR3 DNA sequence: TGTGCCAGCAGCCAAGATCGGCGCGGGGGGGTCAATGAGCAGTTCTTC.

This clonotype was seen repeatedly, ten times or more. The chain joins TRBV5-1 to TRBJ2-5; D might be TRBD2 (6 bases). Germline V gives CDR1 SGHRS, CDR2 YFSETQ. The germline V and J ends were trimmed by 4 bases and 5 bases, with 21 bases remaining between them. CDR3 length equals 16 residues. CDR3 in amino acids: CASSPEAGHVGETQYF. The CDR3 DNA reads TGCGCCAGCAGCCCGGAAGCGGGCCATGTGGGGGAGACCCAGTACTTC.

This clonotype was recorded many times. The rearrangement uses TRBV7-2 and TRBJ1-4, with TRBD1 matching over 8 bases. The trim removed 5 bases at V and 7 bases at J, leaving 9 bases unmatched. Looked up from germline, CDR1 is SGHTA and CDR2 is FQGNSA. The CDR3 is 15 residues long. The CDR3: CASSIETGVGEKLFF. The CDR3 DNA reads as TGTGCCAGCAGCATAGAGACAGGGGTTGGTGAAAAACTGTTTTTT.

This clonotype was recorded many times. This chain joins TRBV6-5 and TRBJ2-3; D unclear. Germline values: CDR1 MNHEY, CDR2 SVGAGI. V dropped 9 bases and J dropped 13 bases, with 20 bases sitting between them. This CDR3 region has 12 residues. The CDR3 DNA reads as TGTGCCAGTCGGTACCCCCACAGCCATAAGTATTTT. This codes for CASRYPHSHKYF.

This clonotype has a count of ten or more. The chain recombines TRBV6-6 with TRBJ1-4; D call uncertain. CDR1 is MNHNY and CDR2 is SVGAGI in the germline V gene (reference sequence). Trimming removed 0 bases from V and 8 bases from J, with 10 bases in between. This CDR3 spans 14 amino acids. The CDR3 DNA is TGTGCCAGCAGTTACTCGGAGGGTGCGGAAAAACTGTTTTTT. As protein: CASSYSEGAEKLFF.

The chain has TRBV12-3 or TRBV12-4 and TRBJ2-5, with D perhaps TRBD2 (6 bases). This CDR3 has 13 residues. Deletions cut 10 bases from V and 7 bases from J, with 19 bases between. CDR3 in DNA: TGTGCCACCAACCTCCGGGGAGGTGGGACCCAGTACTTC. Translated: CATNLRGGGTQYF.

This clonotype was counted a few times. The J gene is TRBJ1-1, the V gene TRBV5-1, with D perhaps matching TRBD1 (6 bases). CDR1 and CDR2 (germline): SGHRS, YFSETQ. With 3 bases removed from V and 5 bases from J, the gap between germline ends came to 17 bases. The CDR3 extends over 15 amino acids. The CDR3 here is CASSSGPGVGTEAFF. The CDR3 bases are TGCGCCAGCAGCTCGGGCCCAGGGGTGGGGACTGAAGCTTTCTTT.

This clonotype was seen a few times. This sequence joins TRBV5-1 and TRBJ2-3; a weak D match, TRBD1 (6 bases). Germline V gives CDR1 SGHRS, CDR2 YFSETQ. CDR3 length equals 13 residues. With 9 bases removed from V and 5 bases from J, the gap between germline ends came to 16 bases. Written as DNA, the CDR3 is TGCGCCACCAAGACAGGTCCCCAAGATACGCAGTATTTT. As protein: CATKTGPQDTQYF.

This clonotype was observed a handful of times. This chain joins TRBV29-1 and TRBJ1-2; no firm D call. Trimming cost V 7 bases and J 2 bases, with 8 bases left between them. Germline values: CDR1 SQVTM, CDR2 ANQGSEA. This CDR3 spans 11 amino acids. In nucleotides, the CDR3 is TGCAGCGCAGGAGACAACTATGGCTACACCTTC. Amino acid sequence: CSAGDNYGYTF.

This chain links TRBV6-4 with TRBJ2-7; unclear D gene. V dropped 6 bases and J dropped 7 bases, with 19 bases sitting between them. Germline lookup yields CDR1 MRHNA and CDR2 SNTAGT. The CDR3 is made up of 14 amino acids. The CDR3 region is CASSRPTSRHEQYV. CDR3 sequence (DNA): TGTGCCAGCAGCCGTCCTACTTCGCGACATGAGCAGTACGTC.

J is TRBJ2-7 and V is TRBV11-2; no reliable D call. The CDR3 consists of 14 residues. V was shortened by 2 bases and J by 5 bases, with 13 bases between the two germline ends. From germline, CDR1 is SGHAT and CDR2 FQNNGV. For the CDR3, the DNA is TGTGCCAGCAGCTTAATTAGCCAGGTCGACGAGCAGTACTTC. Its translation: CASSLISQVDEQYF. The complete variable domain, with remaining parts taken from reference TRBV11-2 and TRBJ2-7, reads EAGVAQSPRYKIIEKRQSVAFWCNPISGHATLYWYQQILGQGPKLLIQFQNNGVVDDSQLPKDRFSAERLKGVDSTLKIQPAKLEDSAVYLCASSLISQVDEQYFGPGTRLTVT.

The rearrangement links TRBV9 to TRBJ2-3; D is undetermined. The germline V gene encodes CDR1 SGDLS and CDR2 YYNGEE. The CDR3 is made up of 15 amino acids. Trimming stripped 0 bases from V and 4 bases from J, with 12 bases between. The CDR3 nucleotides read TGTGCCAGCAGCGTAGTTGCTAGAGTTCCAGATACGCAGTATTTT. This encodes CASSVVARVPDTQYF.

The gene calls are TRBV4-3 and TRBJ2-2, with D maybe TRBD2 (6 bases). V was cut by 7 bases and J by 7 bases, with 25 bases left in between. CDR1 and CDR2 (germline): LGHNA, YSLEER. The CDR3 is 17 amino acids. In nucleotides, the CDR3 is TGCGCCAGCACCCGACATTTCCGGGGACCTAGCGACGGGGAGCTGTTTTTT. As protein: CASTRHFRGPSDGELFF.

This clonotype appeared a few times. The rearrangement links TRBV12-3 or TRBV12-4 to TRBJ2-7; 8 nucleotides line up with TRBD1. The CDR3 contains 13 residues. Trimming at V came to 6 bases and at J to 2 bases, leaving 3 bases not matched to a gene. CDR3 nucleotide sequence: TGTGCCAGCAGGAAACAGGGGGCCTACGAGCAGTACTTC. It encodes CASRKQGAYEQYF.

This clonotype has just a few counts. The chain employs TRBV7-2 and TRBJ2-5; 10 positions match TRBD2. Germline CDR1 reads SGHTA; CDR2 reads FQGNSA. After removal of 1 base from V and 5 bases from J, the junction contained 7 bases not matched to a gene. The CDR3 is made up of 16 amino acids. The CDR3 nucleotides are TGTGCCAGCAGCTTAGGGGAGCGGGGGGGCCTGGAGACCCAGTACTTC. Its protein is CASSLGERGGLETQYF. The variable domain in full, completed from reference TRBV7-2 and TRBJ2-5, reads GAGVSQSPSNKVTEKGKDVELRCDPISGHTALYWYRQSLGQGLEFLIYFQGNSAPDKSGLPSDRFSAERTGGSVSTLTIQRTQQEDSAVYLCASSLGERGGLETQYFGPGTRLLVL.

This sequence joins TRBV28 and TRBJ2-7, with TRBD1 identical over 9 bases. There are 15 residues in the CDR3. The junction had 10 bases not matched to a gene; V was cut back by 3 bases and J by 7 bases. From germline, CDR1 is MDHEN and CDR2 SYDVKM. CDR3 protein: CASSLGGTGTLEQYV. The CDR3 nucleotides are TGTGCCAGCAGTTTGGGCGGGACAGGGACCTTGGAGCAGTACGTC.

This clonotype was recorded a few times. The V call is TRBV7-9, the J call TRBJ2-7; 11 positions agree with TRBD2. This CDR3 spans 15 amino acids. Germline assignment: CDR1 SEHNR and CDR2 FQNEAQ (reference sequence). V was clipped by 5 bases and J by 3 bases; unmatched bases: 6. This CDR3 is CASSIPGTSGYEQYF. The CDR3 DNA sequence: TGTGCCAGCAGCATTCCCGGGACTAGCGGCTACGAGCAGTACTTC.

The chain uses TRBV7-2 and TRBJ1-1, with a weak D call TRBD1 (5 bases). The ends were cut back, 2 bases at V and 6 bases at J, with 16 bases in the middle. CDR3 length: 15 residues. CDR1 is SGHTA and CDR2 is FQGNSA in the germline V gene. CDR3 residues: CASSLSTGLRAEAFF. Written as DNA, the CDR3 is TGTGCCAGCAGCTTATCGACGGGGCTTAGGGCTGAAGCTTTCTTT.

The CDR3 loop is CASSPDRGGQKTQYF. The CDR3, as DNA: TGTGCCAGCAGTCCGGACAGGGGGGGGCAGAAGACCCAGTACTTC. The chain carries TRBV7-2 and TRBJ2-5; 10 nucleotides align to TRBD1. The CDR3 has 15 residues. Germline-derived CDR1 and CDR2 are SGHTA and FQGNSA. Trimming removed 6 bases from V and 6 bases from J; junction bases left unmatched: 10.

This clonotype was counted only a few times. The V and J genes are TRBV6-5 and TRBJ2-7; weak D call: TRBD1 (6 bases). The germline CDR1 and CDR2 sequences are MNHEY and SVGAGI. V lost 8 bases, J lost 3 bases, and 14 bases lay in between. This CDR3 is 13 amino acids long. The CDR3 region has the DNA TGTGCCAGCCAAAGAATACAGGGCTACGAGCAGTACTTC. This translates into CASQRIQGYEQYF.

This rearrangement joins TRBV6-1 to TRBJ2-1; D possibly corresponds to TRBD2 (5 bases). Germline loops: CDR1 MNHNS, CDR2 SASEGT. Trimming took 5 bases from V and 5 from J, leaving 13 bases between them. CDR3 length: 14 residues. CDR3 residues: CASSLRTGNNEQFF. As DNA, the CDR3 is TGTGCCAGCAGTCTCCGGACTGGCAACAATGAGCAGTTCTTC.

This clonotype has a handful of counts. The chain employs TRBV6-1 and TRBJ1-2; 7 nucleotides align to TRBD1. Germline CDR1 reads MNHNS; CDR2 reads SASEGT. The trim removed 7 bases at V and 2 bases at J, leaving 10 bases unmatched. The CDR3 has 15 residues. The CDR3 DNA reads as TGTGCCAGCATCCCCGGGACAGCTCAGAACTATGGCTACACCTTC. This gives the protein CASIPGTAQNYGYTF.

V gene TRBV29-1 combines with J gene TRBJ2-3; tentative D call: TRBD1 (5 bases). The CDR3 covers 14 residues. The ends were cut back, 1 base at V and 6 bases at J, with 14 bases in the middle. Germline loops: CDR1 SQVTM, CDR2 ANQGSEA. The CDR3 DNA follows: TGCAGCGTTGAAGTGGGTAGGGGTGGGGATACGCAGTATTTT. Protein sequence: CSVEVGRGGDTQYF.

A few counts support this clonotype. The rearrangement joins TRBV5-5 to TRBJ2-3; possible D gene TRBD1, 5 bases. V shed 0 bases and J shed 4 bases, with 15 bases lying between them. CDR3 length: 16 amino acids. Germline V lookup: CDR1 SGHKS, CDR2 YYEKEE (reference sequence). The CDR3 sequence is CASSLGTAGFADTQYF. As DNA, the CDR3 is TGTGCCAGCAGCTTGGGAACGGCAGGGTTTGCAGATACGCAGTATTTT.

This clonotype occurred a few times. The chain recombines TRBV4-2 with TRBJ2-6; 7 nucleotides match TRBD2. The germline gives CDR1 LGHNA, CDR2 YNFKEQ. The V gene end was trimmed by 11 bases and the J gene end by 0 bases; junction bases not matched to a gene: 10. CDR3 length: 16 residues. The CDR3 region has the DNA TGTGCCTCTGAAGATGGGGGGGGCTCTGGGGCCAACGTCCTGACTTTC. This sequence encodes CASEDGGGSGANVLTF.